The rows below give T cell receptor beta chains drawn from one sample of a study of blood T cell repertoires in COVID-19. Clones were read by immunoSEQ multiplex PCR, and TCRdb kept only the in-frame ones, dropping some. This sample has some 95,000 clones, with 70% to 80% found just once. Sequenced sample: peripheral blood. The receptors were gathered from a man between 65 and 80 years old with acute or convalescent COVID-19. The CDR3 runs from the conserved cysteine through the conserved F or W. D genes are given only for firm matches. Clone size, where shown, is once, few, many, or a class for clones that have expanded.

d_gene: -; j_gene: TRBJ1-3; v_gene: TRBV9; abundance: -; CDR3nt: TGTGCCAGCAGCTCACAGGGCGCGGAAGGAAACACCATATATTTT; CDR3aa: CASSSQGAEGNTIYF
d_gene: TRBD1; j_gene: TRBJ2-1; v_gene: TRBV5-1; abundance: -; CDR3nt: TGCGCCAGCAGCTTGGCCCCAGGGGGTTTAGATGAGCAGTTCTTC; CDR3aa: CASSLAPGGLDEQFF
d_gene: TRBD2; j_gene: TRBJ2-1; v_gene: TRBV28; abundance: -; CDR3nt: TGTGCCAGCAGTAGGGGCGGGGAGGGGCATGAGCAGTTCTTC; CDR3aa: CASSRGGEGHEQFF
d_gene: TRBD1; j_gene: TRBJ1-3; v_gene: TRBV19; abundance: -; CDR3nt: TGTGCCAGTAGGGACAGGGGCAGGGGGCGATTAACTGGAAACACCATATATTTT; CDR3aa: CASRDRGRGRLTGNTIYF
d_gene: -; j_gene: TRBJ1-1; v_gene: TRBV5-1; abundance: few; CDR3nt: TGCGCCAGCAGCCCCTCCCTGGGAGCGGCGAACACTGAAGCTTTCTTT; CDR3aa: CASSPSLGAANTEAFF
d_gene: -; j_gene: TRBJ2-1; v_gene: TRBV28; abundance: many; CDR3nt: TGTGCCAGCAGTCCGCGCGACTTCGGTCGTGAGCAGTTCTTC; CDR3aa: CASSPRDFGREQFF
d_gene: -; j_gene: TRBJ1-4; v_gene: TRBV6-5; abundance: -; CDR3nt: TGTGCCAGCAGTTACGGGTCAGGGTCGGATGAAAAACTGTTTTTT; CDR3aa: CASSYGSGSDEKLFF
d_gene: -; j_gene: TRBJ1-4; v_gene: TRBV7-9; abundance: -; CDR3nt: TGTGCCAGCAGCCATAAGGCCACATACGGGGAAAAACTGTTTTTT; CDR3aa: CASSHKATYGEKLFF
d_gene: TRBD2; j_gene: TRBJ2-2; v_gene: TRBV28; abundance: -; CDR3nt: TGTGCCAGCGACCAGCGGGAAGGTGCCGGGGAGCTGTTTTTT; CDR3aa: CASDQREGAGELFF
d_gene: TRBD2; j_gene: TRBJ2-3; v_gene: TRBV11-3; abundance: -; CDR3nt: TGTGCCAGCAGCTTAGAAGCGAGCGGGAGTGCAGATACGCAGTATTTT; CDR3aa: CASSLEASGSADTQYF
d_gene: -; j_gene: TRBJ2-3; v_gene: TRBV19; abundance: -; CDR3nt: TGTGCCAGTAGTACACGGGACAAGGTTTCAGATACGCAGTATTTT; CDR3aa: CASSTRDKVSDTQYF
d_gene: -; j_gene: TRBJ2-5; v_gene: TRBV6-2/TRBV6-3; abundance: -; CDR3nt: TGTGCCAGCAGTAGTCGGGCGACAGGCGGGGAGACCCAGTACTTC; CDR3aa: CASSSRATGGETQYF
d_gene: TRBD2; j_gene: TRBJ2-5; v_gene: TRBV6-2/TRBV6-3; abundance: -; CDR3nt: TGTGCCAGCAGTACGCCGGGACTAGCGGGCTCCCAGAGTGGCCAGTACTTC; CDR3aa: CASSTPGLAGSQSGQYF
d_gene: -; j_gene: TRBJ1-2; v_gene: TRBV7-9; abundance: -; CDR3nt: TGTGCCAGCAGCCGGGACATGGGCTCGTATGGCTACACCTTC; CDR3aa: CASSRDMGSYGYTF
d_gene: -; j_gene: TRBJ1-5; v_gene: TRBV19; abundance: -; CDR3nt: TGTGCCAGTCAGGACAGATTTGGCAATCAGCCCCAGCATTTT; CDR3aa: CASQDRFGNQPQHF
d_gene: TRBD1; j_gene: TRBJ2-5; v_gene: TRBV5-6; abundance: -; CDR3nt: TGTGCCAGCAGCTTGACGCACAGGGGTGAGACCCAGTACTTC; CDR3aa: CASSLTHRGETQYF
d_gene: TRBD1; j_gene: TRBJ2-7; v_gene: TRBV30; abundance: -; CDR3nt: TGTGCCTCCTCCCGAGGACAGGGGACCTACGAGCAGTACTTC; CDR3aa: CASSRGQGTYEQYF
d_gene: -; j_gene: TRBJ2-3; v_gene: TRBV2; abundance: few; CDR3nt: TGTGCCAGCAGTGCGCGGGCCTTTAGCACAGATACGCAGTATTTT; CDR3aa: CASSARAFSTDTQYF